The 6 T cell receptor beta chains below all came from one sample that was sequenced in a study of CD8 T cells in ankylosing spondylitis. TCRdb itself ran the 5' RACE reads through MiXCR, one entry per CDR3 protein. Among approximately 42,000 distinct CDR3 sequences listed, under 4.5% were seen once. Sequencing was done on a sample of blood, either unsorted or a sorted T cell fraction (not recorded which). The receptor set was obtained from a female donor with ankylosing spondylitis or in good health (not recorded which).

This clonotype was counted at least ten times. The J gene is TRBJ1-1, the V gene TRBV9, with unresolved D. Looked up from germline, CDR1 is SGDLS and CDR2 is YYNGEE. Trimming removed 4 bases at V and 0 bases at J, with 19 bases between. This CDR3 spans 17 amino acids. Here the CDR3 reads CASSPRRDPSMNTEAFF. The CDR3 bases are TGTGCCAGCAGCCCCCGGAGGGATCCTTCCATGAACACTGAAGCTTTCTTT.

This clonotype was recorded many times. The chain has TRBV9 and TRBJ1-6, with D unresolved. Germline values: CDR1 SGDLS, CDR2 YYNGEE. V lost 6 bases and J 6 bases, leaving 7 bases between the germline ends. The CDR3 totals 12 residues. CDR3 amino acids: CASNQANSPLHF. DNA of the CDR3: TGTGCCAGCAATCAGGCTAATTCACCCCTCCACTTT. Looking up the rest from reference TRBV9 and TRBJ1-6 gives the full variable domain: DSGVTQTPKHLITATGQRVTLRCSPRSGDLSVYWYQQSLDQGLQFLIQYYNGEERAKGNILERFSAQQFPDLHSELNLSSLELGDSALYFCASNQANSPLHFGNGTRLTVT.

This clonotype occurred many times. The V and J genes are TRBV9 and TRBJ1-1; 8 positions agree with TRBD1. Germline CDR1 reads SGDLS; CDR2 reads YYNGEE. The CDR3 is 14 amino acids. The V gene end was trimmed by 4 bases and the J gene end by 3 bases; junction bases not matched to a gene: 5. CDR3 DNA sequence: TGTGCCAGCAGCCGGCAGGGGGCGGACACTGAAGCTTTCTTT. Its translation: CASSRQGADTEAFF.

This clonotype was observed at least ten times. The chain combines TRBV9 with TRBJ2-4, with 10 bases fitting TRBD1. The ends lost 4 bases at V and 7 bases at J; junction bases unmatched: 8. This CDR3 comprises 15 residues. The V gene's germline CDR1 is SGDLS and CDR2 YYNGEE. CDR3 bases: TGTGCCAGCAGCCTTTCCCCGGGACAGGGGAACATTCAGTACTTC. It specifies CASSLSPGQGNIQYF.

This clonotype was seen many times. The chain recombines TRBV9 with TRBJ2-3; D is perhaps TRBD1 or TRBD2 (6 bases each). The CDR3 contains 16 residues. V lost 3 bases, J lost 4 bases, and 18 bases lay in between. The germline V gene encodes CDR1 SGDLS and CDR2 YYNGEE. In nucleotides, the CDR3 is TGTGCCAGCAGCGAGGGGGGTGGCCTAGTTTCAGATACGCAGTATTTT. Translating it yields CASSEGGGLVSDTQYF.

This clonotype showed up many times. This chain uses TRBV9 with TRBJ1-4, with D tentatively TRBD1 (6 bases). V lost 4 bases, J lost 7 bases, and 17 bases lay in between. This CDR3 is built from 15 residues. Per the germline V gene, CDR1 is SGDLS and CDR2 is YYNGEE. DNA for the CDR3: TGTGCCAGCAGCCGCGAGGGTGTGGGGGCTGAAAAACTGTTTTTT. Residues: CASSREGVGAEKLFF.